Listed below are T cell receptor beta chains from one sample, sequenced in a study of shared clonotypes between healthy human individuals. Using immunoSEQ multiplex PCR, the repertoire was profiled, and TCRdb retains in-frame clones only, with some absent. Of 640,000 or so clones in the sample, approximately 79% were seen once. Sequences were obtained from memory CD4+ T cells sorted from blood. These receptors came from a woman in her 30s in good health. Both conserved end residues are part of each CDR3. D genes are given only for firm matches. Expanded clones are given a class, and other clones once, few, many or no size at all.

CDR3 DNA,CDR3 protein,clone size,J gene,V gene,D gene
TGTGCCAGTAACCGGGACAGGGATCATCATACGCAGTATTTT,CASNRDRDHHTQYF,-,TRBJ2-3,TRBV19,TRBD1
TGTGCCAGCACTGGCGCCAATCTGTACGAGCAGTACTTC,CASTGANLYEQYF,-,TRBJ2-7,TRBV27,-
TGTGCCAGCAGCCTGACGCAAACCGTGACGGAGAACACTGAAGCTTTCTTT,CASSLTQTVTENTEAFF,-,TRBJ1-1,TRBV6-4,-
TGTGCCAGCAGCTTGGAGGGGGTAGGAACTGAAGCTTTCTTT,CASSLEGVGTEAFF,-,TRBJ1-1,TRBV7-9,-
TGTGCCAGCAGCTTTTTGAGGAGCTCCTACAATGAGCAGTTCTTC,CASSFLRSSYNEQFF,-,TRBJ2-1,TRBV11-2,-
TGTGCCAGCAGTTCCCAGACAGGGGGTGGGAACACTGAAGCTTTCTTT,CASSSQTGGGNTEAFF,-,TRBJ1-1,TRBV6-5,TRBD1
TGTGCCAGCAGTGCCCAGGTAAATCAGCCCCAGCATTTT,CASSAQVNQPQHF,few,TRBJ1-5,TRBV6-6,-
TGCGCCAGCAGCCACCAAGGCAGGGACGAACCTATAGCCAAAAACATTCAGTACTTC,CASSHQGRDEPIAKNIQYF,-,TRBJ2-4,TRBV5-1,-
TGCGCCAGCAGCCCGGGACCTAATCAGCCCCAGCATTTT,CASSPGPNQPQHF,few,TRBJ1-5,TRBV5-1,-
TGTGCCAGCACCCTAAATAGTCGGAATGAGCAGTTCTTC,CASTLNSRNEQFF,-,TRBJ2-1,TRBV2,-
TGTGCCAGCACCGCCGGGGCCGGGCCTGACAATGAACAGTTCTTC,CASTAGAGPDNEQFF,-,TRBJ2-1,TRBV28,-
TGTGCCAGCAGTCGAGAGGGGGAGCTGTTTTTT,CASSREGELFF,-,TRBJ2-2,TRBV27,-
TGTGCCAGCAGTCCGGGACAGGGATACGGCTACACCTTC,CASSPGQGYGYTF,few,TRBJ1-2,TRBV28,TRBD1
TGTGCCTCGCTATGGGGACAGGGGAGTTACAATGAGCAGTTCTTC,CASLWGQGSYNEQFF,-,TRBJ2-1,TRBV6-1,TRBD1
TGTGCCAGCAGTTCGTCCCGGGACAGGGTAGCGGGCTACACCTTC,CASSSSRDRVAGYTF,-,TRBJ1-2,TRBV27,TRBD1
TGTGCCAGCAGTGGGCGACTCCCAGGCGGGGAGCTGTTTTTT,CASSGRLPGGELFF,-,TRBJ2-2,TRBV5-8,-
TGTGCCAGCAGCTCCCGTGGCAGCCGGGATCATGCCTACGAGCAGTACTTC,CASSSRGSRDHAYEQYF,-,TRBJ2-7,TRBV11-2,-
TGTGCCAGTAGCCACCCACAGGGGGCGCGGAATGAGCAGTTCTTC,CASSHPQGARNEQFF,-,TRBJ2-1,TRBV19,TRBD1
TGTGCCAGCAGCAAAGTAGAGGGGCCGAAAGCTTTCTTT,CASSKVEGPKAFF,-,TRBJ1-1,TRBV21-1,-
TGTGCCAGCAGTTTAGATACAGGGGTGGTGGGGACCCAGTACTTC,CASSLDTGVVGTQYF,-,TRBJ2-5,TRBV28,TRBD1
TGTGCCAGCTCACCATCTTCCTGGGATGAGCAGTTCTTC,CASSPSSWDEQFF,-,TRBJ2-1,TRBV18,-
TGTGCCAGCAGCTTACCCCCCCGGGGCTTAACAGATACGCAGTATTTT,CASSLPPRGLTDTQYF,-,TRBJ2-3,TRBV7-2,-
TGCGCCAGCAGCTTTACGAGACCCAACACTGAAGCTTTCTTT,CASSFTRPNTEAFF,-,TRBJ1-1,TRBV5-1,-
TGTGCCAGCAGGGGCCGGACAGGAGAATCCTACGAGCAGTACTTC,CASRGRTGESYEQYF,-,TRBJ2-7,TRBV6-5,TRBD1
TGTGCCAGCAGTTCCGGACAGACCAATGAAAAACTGTTTTTT,CASSSGQTNEKLFF,many,TRBJ1-4,TRBV28,-
TGTGCCAGCACCCCTCAGGCGGGGGAGCAGTACTTC,CASTPQAGEQYF,many,TRBJ2-7,TRBV27,-
TGTGCCAGCAAAGACAGCCCGAACACCGGGGAGCTGTTTTTT,CASKDSPNTGELFF,-,TRBJ2-2,TRBV2,-
TGTGCCAGCAGTTTAGGGAGTGGAGGGCGGGAAAAACTGTTTTTT,CASSLGSGGREKLFF,-,TRBJ1-4,TRBV28,-
TGCAGCGTAACCGCGAACTACGAGCAGTACTTC,CSVTANYEQYF,many,TRBJ2-7,TRBV29-1,-
TGTGCCAGCAGCCCAGCCCTAGGGCGGGGGAACACTGAAGCTTTCTTT,CASSPALGRGNTEAFF,-,TRBJ1-1,TRBV11-2,-
TGTGCCAGCAGCTTAGCGGGCAGGGGGTCCTCTGGGGCCAACGTCCTGACTTTC,CASSLAGRGSSGANVLTF,-,TRBJ2-6,TRBV7-2,TRBD1
TGTGCCAGCAGTTACCTTGGGGCTGAAGCTTTCTTT,CASSYLGAEAFF,-,TRBJ1-1,TRBV6-6,-
TGTGCCAGCAGCTTATTCGGCGGATATCTAGCCAAAAACATTCAGTACTTC,CASSLFGGYLAKNIQYF,-,TRBJ2-4,TRBV7-9,-
TGTGCCAGCAGCTCCGGGACACAGGTGGAAAAACTGTTTTTT,CASSSGTQVEKLFF,-,TRBJ1-4,TRBV28,-
TGTGCCAGCAGCAAATTGGCAGAACTCACAGAAGAGACCCAGTACTTC,CASSKLAELTEETQYF,-,TRBJ2-5,TRBV21-1,-
TGTGCCAGCAGCCAAGGGAACCTAGCGGGAGTCCTCGAGCAGTACTTC,CASSQGNLAGVLEQYF,-,TRBJ2-7,TRBV4-2,TRBD2
TGCGCCAGCGGTCCTAGCGGGAGCTCCTACAATGAGCAGTTCTTC,CASGPSGSSYNEQFF,-,TRBJ2-1,TRBV5-1,TRBD2